Shown below are 21 T cell receptor beta chains from a single sample sequenced in a study of cytomegalovirus exposure and HLA in healthy donors. Use of 60 Vbeta and 13 Jbeta primers characterized the PCR. Only in-frame clones appear in the TCRdb table, and some are missing; sequencing was by immunoSEQ multiplex PCR. Among some 97,000 clones listed, around 75% were seen once. Input material: PBMCs. Receptor source: a male donor in good health and CMV-seropositive.

The gene calls are TRBV7-2 and TRBJ1-1; D is unresolved. The length of the CDR3 is 14 residues. The V and J ends lost 4 bases and 7 bases respectively, with 16 bases between them. Per germline, CDR1 SGHTA and CDR2 FQGNSA. The CDR3 sequence is CASSSGLRGGEAFF. The CDR3 DNA reads as TGTGCCAGCAGCTCCGGACTACGTGGTGGTGAAGCTTTCTTT. The full variable domain, rest sourced from reference TRBV7-2 and TRBJ1-1, is GAGVSQSPSNKVTEKGKDVELRCDPISGHTALYWYRQSLGQGLEFLIYFQGNSAPDKSGLPSDRFSAERTGGSVSTLTIQRTQQEDSAVYLCASSSGLRGGEAFFGQGTRLTVV.

The V call is TRBV7-2, the J call TRBJ2-3; D is perhaps TRBD2 (6 bases). Germline CDR1 SGHTA, CDR2 FQGNSA. CDR3 length equals 13 residues. The V and J ends lost 3 bases and 6 bases respectively, with 10 bases between them. DNA for the CDR3: TGTGCCAGCAGCTTGACTAGGGAGGATACGCAGTATTTT. Its translation is CASSLTREDTQYF.

The chain combines TRBV18 with TRBJ2-7; 8 bases match TRBD1. This CDR3 is built from 14 residues. The V segment lost 8 bases and the J segment 4 bases; nucleotides outside the gene matches: 10. CDR1 is KGHSH and CDR2 is LQKENI in the germline V gene. The DNA of the CDR3 is TGTGCCAGCACAACCGGGACAGGTGTTTACGAGCAGTACTTC. This codes for CASTTGTGVYEQYF.

The rearrangement links TRBV7-2 to TRBJ2-7; possible D gene TRBD1, 6 bases. Trimming cost V 4 bases and J 0 bases, with 10 bases left between them. Germline values: CDR1 SGHTA, CDR2 FQGNSA. The CDR3 spans 14 residues. CDR3: CASSYRDISYEQYF. CDR3 nucleotide sequence: TGTGCCAGCAGCTACCGGGACATCTCCTACGAGCAGTACTTC.

The chain links TRBV4-1 to TRBJ1-1; TRBD1 matches 11 bases. CDR3 size: 13 residues. The V and J ends lost 4 bases and 6 bases, in that order; junction bases with no gene match: 1. CDR1 MGHRA and CDR2 YSYEKL come from the germline V gene. In nucleotides, the CDR3 is TGCGCCAGCAGCCTGGACAGGGGGCCTGAAGCTTTCTTT. Residues: CASSLDRGPEAFF.

This rearrangement joins TRBV6-5 to TRBJ2-5; 10 bases are shared with TRBD1. The germline CDR1 and CDR2 sequences are MNHEY and SVGAGI. V lost 6 bases and J lost 4; bases outside the gene matches: 5. There are 14 residues in the CDR3. CDR3 sequence (DNA): TGTGCCAGCAGGAGACAGGGGGCCTTAGAGACCCAGTACTTC. Encoded protein: CASRRQGALETQYF.

This chain links TRBV6-1 with TRBJ2-3, with D uncertain. The CDR3 consists of 15 residues. CDR1 MNHNS and CDR2 SASEGT come from the germline V gene. V was pared by 4 bases and J by 0 bases, with 11 bases between. This CDR3 is CASSANSQSTDTQYF. DNA for the CDR3: TGTGCCAGCAGTGCTAACAGCCAAAGCACAGATACGCAGTATTTT.

The genes are TRBV7-2 and TRBJ1-2; tentative D call: TRBD1 (5 bases). This CDR3 region has 14 residues. Trimming shortened V by 5 bases and J by 4 bases, and 14 bases separated the two germline ends. Germline CDR1 is SGHTA and CDR2 is FQGNSA. CDR3 sequence: CASSRPSGVYGYTF. CDR3 coding DNA: TGTGCCAGCAGCCGACCGTCGGGGGTCTATGGCTACACCTTC.

This chain links TRBV18 with TRBJ2-2; D remains ambiguous. The V and J ends lost 3 bases and 3 bases respectively, with 14 bases between them. The germline gives CDR1 KGHSH, CDR2 LQKENI. CDR3 length: 16 residues. This chain's CDR3 is CASSPLSGGHTGELFF. The CDR3 coding sequence is TGTGCCAGCTCACCCCTGTCGGGTGGTCACACCGGGGAGCTGTTTTTT.

The chain couples TRBV6-6 to TRBJ1-2; unclear D gene. CDR1 and CDR2 (germline): MNHNY, SVGAGI (reference sequence). Trimming pared 8 bases from V and 2 bases from J, leaving 12 bases between. The CDR3 has 13 amino acids. The CDR3: CASCTGINYGYTF. The CDR3 coding sequence is TGTGCCAGCTGTACCGGGATAAACTATGGCTACACCTTC.

V and J are TRBV19 and TRBJ1-6, with 9 bases that match TRBD1. This CDR3 contains 15 residues. CDR1 is LNHDA and CDR2 is SQIVND in the germline V gene (reference sequence). Trimming at V came to 3 bases and at J to 9 bases, leaving 6 bases not matched to a gene. CDR3 coding DNA: TGTGCCAGTAGTATGTCGGGACAGGGCTTTTCACCCCTCCACTTT. The encoded protein is CASSMSGQGFSPLHF. The variable domain in full, with the rest retrieved from reference TRBV19 and TRBJ1-6, is DGGITQSPKYLFRKEGQNVTLSCEQNLNHDAMYWYRQDPGQGLRLIYYSQIVNDFQKGDIAEGYSVSREKKESFPLTVTSAQKNPTAFYLCASSMSGQGFSPLHFGNGTRLTVT.

The gene calls are TRBV6-1 and TRBJ2-1, with D possibly being TRBD2 (6 bases). V shed 5 bases and J shed 5 bases, with 13 bases lying between them. Germline-derived CDR1 and CDR2 are MNHNS and SASEGT. This CDR3 contains 14 residues. CDR3 DNA: TGTGCCAGCAGTCGGGCGGGGTTGGACAATGAGCAGTTCTTC. Residues: CASSRAGLDNEQFF.

The V gene is TRBV19, the J gene TRBJ2-7, with a possible D match to TRBD1 (5 bases). This CDR3 region has 11 residues. Looked up from germline, CDR1 is LNHDA and CDR2 is SQIVND (reference sequence). The V end was cut by 5 bases, the J end by 4 bases, with 6 bases between. Here the CDR3 DNA reads TGTGCCAGTAGTCCAGGGTACGAGCAGTACTTC. Its translation: CASSPGYEQYF.

The rearrangement uses TRBV10-3 and TRBJ2-3; 8 bases match TRBD1. Germline-derived CDR1 and CDR2 are ENHRY and SYGVKD. This CDR3 comprises 17 residues. V was clipped by 6 bases and J by 0 bases; unmatched bases: 11. CDR3 residues: CAIRDRVGTSSTDTQYF. CDR3 nucleotides: TGTGCCATCAGGGACAGGGTCGGGACCTCTAGCACAGATACGCAGTATTTT.

The chain joins TRBV7-9 to TRBJ2-7, with a weak D call TRBD1 (5 bases). The CDR3 is 13 amino acids. Per the germline V gene, CDR1 is SEHNR and CDR2 is FQNEAQ (reference sequence). V lost 5 bases, J lost 0 bases, and 8 bases lay in between. The DNA for the CDR3 is TGTGCCAGCAGCGCACAGGTCTCCTACGAGCAGTACTTC. Protein: CASSAQVSYEQYF.

This chain uses TRBV29-1 with TRBJ2-1; possible D gene TRBD2, 5 bases. CDR1 is SQVTM, CDR2 ANQGSEA, per germline. Deletions cut 6 bases from V and 2 bases from J, with 11 bases between. The CDR3 is 13 amino acids. DNA of the CDR3: TGCAGCGTCGGGATTTCGGCCTACAATGAGCAGTTCTTC. Translated: CSVGISAYNEQFF.

The sample holds one count of this clone. The chain recombines TRBV9 with TRBJ1-2; D perhaps matches TRBD1 (5 bases). With 5 bases removed from V and 6 bases from J, the gap between germline ends came to 11 bases. Germline V CDR1 and CDR2: SGDLS, YYNGEE. The CDR3 has 12 residues. The CDR3 is CASSGGTDGYTF. For the CDR3, the DNA is TGTGCCAGCAGTGGAGGGACGGATGGCTACACCTTC.

This chain joins TRBV27 and TRBJ2-3; 9 bases map to TRBD2. With 4 bases clipped from V and 1 base from J, the junction kept 3 bases outside the gene matches. Germline V gene sequence: CDR1 MNHEY, CDR2 SMNVEV (reference sequence). This CDR3 is built from 15 residues. The CDR3 here is CASSSLAGGTDTQYF. DNA of the CDR3: TGTGCCAGCAGTTCCTTAGCGGGGGGCACAGATACGCAGTATTTT.

This chain links TRBV6-5 with TRBJ1-1; 8 nucleotides match TRBD1. The germline V gene has CDR1 MNHEY and CDR2 SVGAGI. The CDR3 contains 15 residues. Germline trimming cut 9 bases from V and 4 bases from J; bases unmatched to any gene: 13. CDR3 nucleotides: TGTGCCAGTACGTTGGACAGGGCAGGGCGCACTGAAGCTTTCTTT. Translated, it gives CASTLDRAGRTEAFF.

The CDR3 region has the DNA TGTGCCAGCAGCCCCTTGAACACTGAAGCTTTCTTT. Its translation is CASSPLNTEAFF. This chain joins TRBV5-4 and TRBJ1-1; D ambiguous. This CDR3 contains 12 residues. Trimming took off 4 bases at V and 0 bases at J, with 4 bases between the two ends. Germline lookup yields CDR1 SGHNT and CDR2 YYREEE (reference sequence). The whole variable domain, remainder taken from reference TRBV5-4 and TRBJ1-1, is ETGVTQSPTHLIKTRGQQVTLRCSSQSGHNTVSWYQQALGQGPQFIFQYYREEENGRGNFPPRFSGLQFPNYSSELNVNALELDDSALYLCASSPLNTEAFFGQGTRLTVV.

The chain carries TRBV30 and TRBJ2-5, with a tentative D call TRBD1 (6 bases). This CDR3 is 17 amino acids long. Trimming pared 4 bases from V and 2 bases from J, leaving 23 bases between. Germline V lookup: CDR1 GTSNPN, CDR2 SVGIG (reference sequence). CDR3 sequence (DNA): TGTGCCTGGAACCCGCGATCTACAGGGACGTGGCAAGAGACCCAGTACTTC. This translates into CAWNPRSTGTWQETQYF.